The T cell receptor (beta chain) described here comes from a study of cytomegalovirus exposure and HLA in healthy donors. Study-wide context: Per a later analysis, the roughly 640 first-cohort and some 110 validation repertoires shared one platform.

With regard to this clone: Its antigen is unidentified.

Germline CDR1 reads SGHNT; CDR2 reads YYREEE (reference sequence). V shed 3 bases and J 6 bases; nucleotides not matched to a gene: 10. The CDR3 is made up of 16 amino acids. Study-level points and caveats: Overall, roughly 150 TCR beta chains were annotated as cytomegalovirus-associated. Through in vitro validation, a few CMV-associated chains were shown to be specific for CMV antigens.

Separate from the roughly 630-subject first cohort was the approximately 130-subject validation cohort, to which the donors belonged. The assay was immunoSEQ multiplex PCR, and TCRdb's table has in-frame clones only and misses some. The profile shows some 110,000 clones, roughly nine tenths of them singletons. The sequenced sample consisted of PBMCs. The V call is TRBV5-4, the J call TRBJ2-3; 10 positions agree with TRBD2. The receptor's source is a young man in good health and CMV-seropositive. The CDR3 region is CASSSKAGGHLDTQYF. CDR3 bases: TGTGCCAGCAGCTCCAAAGCGGGGGGGCATTTGGATACGCAGTATTTT.